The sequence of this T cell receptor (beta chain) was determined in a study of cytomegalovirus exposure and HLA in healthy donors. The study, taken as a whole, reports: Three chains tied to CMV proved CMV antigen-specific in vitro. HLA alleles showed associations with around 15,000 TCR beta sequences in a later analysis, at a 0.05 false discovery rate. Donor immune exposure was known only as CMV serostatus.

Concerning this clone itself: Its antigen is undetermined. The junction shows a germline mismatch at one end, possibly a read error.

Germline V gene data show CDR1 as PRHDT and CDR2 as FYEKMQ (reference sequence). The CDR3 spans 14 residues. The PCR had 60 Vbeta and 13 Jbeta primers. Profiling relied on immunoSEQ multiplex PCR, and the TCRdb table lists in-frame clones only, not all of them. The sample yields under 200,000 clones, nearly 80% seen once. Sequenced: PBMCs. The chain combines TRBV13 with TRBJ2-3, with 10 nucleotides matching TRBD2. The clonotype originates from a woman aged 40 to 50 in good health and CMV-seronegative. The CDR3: CASSLAGGLDTQYF. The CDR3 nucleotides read TGTGCCAGCAGTTTAGCGGGGGGACTCGATACGCAGTATTTT.